The rows below give T cell receptor beta chains drawn from one sample of a study of blood T cell repertoires in COVID-19. Profiled with immunoSEQ multiplex PCR; TCRdb holds only in-frame clones, not every one. The sample holds 150,000 to 200,000 clones, 75% to 85% seen once. The specimen was PBMCs or T cells enriched from blood (not recorded which). These receptors were taken from a woman between 50 and 59 years old with acute COVID-19. The CDR3 runs from the conserved cysteine through the conserved F or W. The D gene is left open where the match is weak. The size entry is marked missing in some rows and otherwise reads once, few, many or a size class.

v_gene	len	j_gene	abundance	d_gene	CDR3aa	CDR3nt
TRBV2	11	TRBJ1-2	.	.	CASSSLYGYTF	TGTGCCAGCAGTAGCCTTTATGGCTACACCTTC
TRBV29-1	14	TRBJ2-3	.	TRBD1	CSALPTGGTDTQYF	TGCAGCGCCCTTCCGACAGGGGGCACAGATACGCAGTATTTT
TRBV11-2	12	TRBJ2-1	.	.	CASSTQRVEQFF	TGTGCCAGCAGTACACAGAGGGTTGAGCAGTTCTTC
TRBV11-3	13	TRBJ2-2	.	.	CASSTQGTGELFF	TGTGCCAGCAGCACCCAGGGTACCGGGGAGCTGTTTTTT
TRBV6-1	14	TRBJ1-5	.	.	CASSEVAGNQPQHF	TGTGCCAGCAGTGAAGTGGCAGGGAATCAGCCCCAGCATTTT
TRBV5-5	14	TRBJ2-3	.	TRBD1	CASSLQQGLDTQYF	TGTGCCAGCAGCTTACAACAGGGGTTGGATACGCAGTATTTT
TRBV4-1	17	TRBJ2-1	once	TRBD2	CASSHSLAGKSYNEQFF	TGCGCCAGCAGCCATAGTCTAGCGGGGAAGTCCTACAATGAGCAGTTCTTC
TRBV16	11	TRBJ1-1	.	.	CASSPDTEAFF	TGTGCCAGCAGCCCGGACACTGAAGCTTTCTTT
TRBV5-4	15	TRBJ2-5	.	.	CASSSKQALGETQYF	TGTGCCAGCAGCTCCAAACAGGCTCTAGGGGAGACCCAGTACTTC
TRBV9	14	TRBJ2-1	.	TRBD2	CASSASGGLDEQFF	TGTGCCAGCAGCGCTAGCGGGGGGCTCGATGAGCAGTTCTTC
TRBV18	16	TRBJ1-2	.	.	CASSELPPNPKNAYTF	TGTGCCAGCTCCGAACTGCCCCCCAACCCTAAGAACGCCTACACCTTC
TRBV24-1	13	TRBJ1-2	.	.	CATSEGANYGYTF	TGTGCCACCAGTGAGGGAGCTAACTATGGCTACACCTTC
TRBV29-1	13	TRBJ1-6	.	TRBD1	CSVQGAGNSPLHF	TGCAGCGTGCAGGGGGCAGGGAATTCACCCCTCCACTTT
TRBV6-5	13	TRBJ1-2	few	.	CASSYSTDIGYTF	TGTGCCAGCAGTTACTCGACGGACATTGGCTACACCTTC
TRBV19	14	TRBJ2-4	.	TRBD2	CASKAGWGGDIQYF	TGTGCCAGTAAAGCGGGGTGGGGCGGGGACATTCAGTACTTC
TRBV6-1	16	TRBJ2-2	.	.	CASSEGHGVNTGELFF	TGTGCCAGCAGTGAAGGTCACGGGGTGAACACCGGGGAGCTGTTTTTT
TRBV10-3	14	TRBJ2-1	few	TRBD1	CAISDRGPYNEQFF	TGTGCCATCAGTGACAGGGGGCCGTACAATGAGCAGTTCTTC
TRBV18	13	TRBJ1-5	.	.	CASSPDEAQPQHF	TGTGCCAGCTCACCCGATGAGGCCCAGCCCCAGCATTTT
TRBV11-2	13	TRBJ1-2	once	.	CASSLEATSGYTF	TGTGCCAGCAGCTTAGAGGCAACATCGGGCTACACCTTC
TRBV2	14	TRBJ2-3	.	.	CASSGGFGTDTQYF	TGTGCCAGCAGTGGCGGGTTCGGCACAGATACGCAGTATTTT
TRBV5-1	15	TRBJ2-4	.	.	CASRPEGLAKNIQYF	TGCGCCAGCAGGCCGGAGGGACTCGCCAAAAACATTCAGTACTTC
TRBV7-2	14	TRBJ1-5	.	.	CASSINQGSQPQHF	TGTGCCAGCAGCATAAACCAGGGGAGTCAGCCCCAGCATTTT